This entry is about one TCR beta chain. TCRdb keeps only in-frame clones here, not all; method: immunoSEQ multiplex PCR. The table lists tens of thousands of clones, roughly 90% of them singletons, with less than 20% in the top ten. The source of the sample is a study of blood T cell repertoires in COVID-19. Study-wide context: Nucleic acid was either cDNA or gDNA, and it came from T cells, B-cell-depleted T cells, or PBMCs.

The CDR3 totals 14 residues. The V gene's germline CDR1 is KGHDR and CDR2 SFDVKD. V was pared by 0 bases and J by 7 bases, with 11 bases between. The clonotype comes from a human donor with active COVID-19. The donor label of this sample is uncertain. The chain couples TRBV24-1 to TRBJ1-1; the D is unclear. The sample was peripheral blood. The DNA for the CDR3 is TGTGCCACCAGTGATTTGGCAGGTTATCGTGAAGCTTTCTTT. Its translation: CATSDLAGYREAFF.